Shown below are 27 T cell receptor beta chains from a single sample sequenced in a study of T cells in Graves' hyperthyroidism and ophthalmopathy. TCR beta CDR3 sequences were amplified from RNA transcripts. Using the HTBI primer set, a first-round RT-PCR was run on the TCR CDR3. One entry per CDR3 protein, called by TCRdb with MiXCR from the multiplex PCR reads. Of under 650,000 distinct CDR3 sequences listed, around 15% were seen once; the top ten hold less than 4.5%. Material: blood. These receptors were taken from a woman younger than 45 with Graves' hyperthyroidism.

A note on this clonotype: The junction shows a germline mismatch at one end, possibly a read error. The genes are TRBV27 and TRBJ2-7; 8 bases fit TRBD2. This CDR3 region has 13 residues. Germline V gene lookup returns CDR1 MNHEY and CDR2 SMNVEV (reference sequence). The CDR3 nucleotides are TGTGCCAGCAGTTCCGGACTAGCCTACAAGCAGTACTTC. As protein: CASSSGLAYKQYF.

This chain joins TRBV5-1 and TRBJ2-3; 10 positions agree with TRBD2. Trimming at V came to 0 bases and at J to 3 bases, leaving 7 bases not matched to a gene. The CDR3 totals 17 residues. From germline, CDR1 is SGHRS and CDR2 YFSETQ. In DNA form, the CDR3 reads TGCGCCAGCAGCTTGGCTGGAGCGGGAGGGCCGACAGATACGCAGTATTTT. This encodes CASSLAGAGGPTDTQYF.

At least ten counts were recorded for this clonotype. The rearrangement links TRBV5-1 to TRBJ2-2; D gene unclear. Germline assignment: CDR1 SGHRS and CDR2 YFSETQ. The CDR3 has 15 residues. Between the trimmed V and J ends, which lost 0 bases and 4 bases, there was a span of 10 bases. The CDR3 nucleotides read TGCGCCAGCAGCTTGGTGGATCCTGCCACCGGGGAGCTGTTTTTT. Translation: CASSLVDPATGELFF.

This clonotype has a handful of counts. The V and J genes are TRBV9 and TRBJ1-2; possibly TRBD1 for D (5 bases). CDR3 length: 14 residues. Trimming took 6 bases from V and 2 from J, leaving 14 bases between them. Germline CDR1 is SGDLS and CDR2 is YYNGEE. In DNA, the CDR3 is TGTGCCAGCACCTCATCGGGGGAGAACTATGGCTACACCTTC. Translating it yields CASTSSGENYGYTF.

This clonotype was counted only a few times. The rearrangement uses TRBV6-4 and TRBJ2-2, with TRBD1 as a possible D gene (6 bases). The CDR3 consists of 14 residues. Germline V gene lookup returns CDR1 MRHNA and CDR2 SNTAGT. V was trimmed by 8 bases and J by 6 bases, leaving 16 bases between them. CDR3 sequence (DNA): TGTGCCAGCCAAACAGGGAATGGGGCCGGGGAGCTGTTTTTT. Its protein product is CASQTGNGAGELFF.

The chain joins TRBV5-6 to TRBJ2-1; 8 bases map to TRBD1. V was clipped by 4 bases and J by 0 bases; unmatched bases: 9. CDR3 length: 17 residues. Looked up from germline, CDR1 is SGHDT and CDR2 is YYEEEE. The CDR3 sequence is CASSLPGQESSYNEQFF. The CDR3 nucleotides read TGTGCCAGCAGCCTACCGGGACAGGAGAGCTCCTACAATGAGCAGTTCTTC.

The chain uses TRBV9 and TRBJ2-7, with D tentatively TRBD1 (5 bases). V was pared by 0 bases and J by 4 bases, with 11 bases between. CDR1 and CDR2 (germline): SGDLS, YYNGEE. This CDR3 is built from 14 residues. CDR3 bases: TGTGCCAGCAGCGTAGAGGGGTGGTCTTACGAGCAGTACTTC. Translating gives CASSVEGWSYEQYF.

This clonotype appeared a few times. The V and J genes are TRBV5-1 and TRBJ2-2; 8 positions match TRBD1. Germline CDR1 is SGHRS and CDR2 is YFSETQ. The CDR3 loop spans 16 amino acids. The V and J ends lost 0 bases and 5 bases, in that order; junction bases with no gene match: 6. The CDR3 DNA is TGCGCCAGCAGCTTGGCCGGCAGGGGGCAAACCGGGGAGCTGTTTTTT. It specifies CASSLAGRGQTGELFF.

This clonotype was observed a handful of times. This chain uses TRBV7-2 with TRBJ1-1; D not resolved. V lost 6 bases, J lost 11 bases, and 22 bases lay in between. Germline loops: CDR1 SGHTA, CDR2 FQGNSA. The CDR3 is made up of 14 amino acids. The CDR3 sequence: CASRQRQVGLKAFF. The DNA for the CDR3 is TGTGCCAGCAGGCAAAGACAAGTCGGTCTTAAGGCTTTCTTT.

The table lists this clonotype with many counts. This chain joins TRBV19 and TRBJ1-5; weak D call: TRBD1 (6 bases). From germline, CDR1 is LNHDA and CDR2 SQIVND (reference sequence). The CDR3 runs to 14 residues. Trimming cost V 10 bases and J 0 bases, with 13 bases left between them. DNA for the CDR3: TGTGCCACCAGACAGGACTATAGCAATCAGCCCCAGCATTTT. Translating gives CATRQDYSNQPQHF.

This clonotype was detected a few times. The junction does not match germline at one end; this may be a read error. The J gene is TRBJ2-2, the V gene TRBV11-3; 8 nucleotides match TRBD1. Germline V CDR1 and CDR2: SGHNT, YENEEA. This CDR3 is 14 amino acids long. CDR3 in DNA: TGTGCCAGCAGGGGACAGGACGGCACCAGGGAGCTGTTTTTT. It encodes CASRGQDGTRELFF.

This clonotype was seen a few times. The genes are TRBV6-1 and TRBJ2-2; 11 bases are a match to TRBD1. Per germline, CDR1 MNHNS and CDR2 SASEGT. The CDR3 extends over 16 amino acids. V was clipped by 7 bases and J by 5 bases; unmatched bases: 9. In nucleotides, the CDR3 is TGTGCCAGCACCCCAGGACAGGGGGCGAGGACCGGGGAGCTGTTTTTT. It is translated as CASTPGQGARTGELFF.

On this clonotype: This may arise from a read error, as a much more abundant clone is one base away. The chain employs TRBV28 and TRBJ1-1, with TRBD1 matching 8 bases. This CDR3 has 16 amino acids. Germline values: CDR1 MDHEN, CDR2 SYDVKM. V lost 4 bases and J lost 6; bases outside the gene matches: 13. The CDR3 reads CASSSPRAGGFSEAFF. In nucleotides, the CDR3 is TGTGCCAGCAGTTCCCCCCGGGCAGGGGGCTTCTCTGAAGCTTTCTTT.

This chain connects TRBV11-3 to TRBJ2-3; D is undetermined. This CDR3 has 15 amino acids. Germline V gene data show CDR1 as SGHNT and CDR2 as YENEEA. Trimming cost V 2 bases and J 6 bases, with 15 bases left between them. In DNA, the CDR3 is TGTGCCAGCAGCTTATCAACAGCCCTCGGCGATACGCAGTATTTT. This codes for CASSLSTALGDTQYF.

This clonotype showed up just a few times. The chain recombines TRBV5-8 with TRBJ2-7; 11 bases match TRBD1. The CDR3 length is 15 residues. Trimming cost V 1 base and J 3 bases; bases outside gene matches: 3. CDR1 is SGHTS and CDR2 is YDEGEE in the germline V gene. CDR3 nucleotide sequence: TGTGCCAGCAGCTTGAAAGGGACAGGGGGCTACGAGCAGTACTTC. Protein: CASSLKGTGGYEQYF. The full variable domain, its missing parts supplied by reference TRBV5-8 and TRBJ2-7, is EAGVTQSPTHLIKTRGQQATLRCSPISGHTSVYWYQQALGLGLQFLLWYDEGEERNRGNFPPRFSGRQFPNYSSELNVNALELEDSALYLCASSLKGTGGYEQYFGPGTRLTVT.

This clonotype was counted many times. The chain recombines TRBV6-4 with TRBJ2-3, with 10 bases lining up with TRBD2. The germline V gene has CDR1 MRHNA and CDR2 SNTAGT. V shed 2 bases and J 5 bases; nucleotides not matched to a gene: 4. The CDR3 has 15 residues. CDR3: CASSDLAGALDTQYF. Here the CDR3 DNA reads TGTGCCAGCAGTGACCTAGCGGGAGCGTTAGATACGCAGTATTTT.

About this clonotype itself: A much larger clone differs from this one at a single base, so this may be a read error. The V call is TRBV11-2, the J call TRBJ2-7, with TRBD1 matching 7 bases. CDR1 SGHAT and CDR2 FQNNGV come from the germline V gene. This CDR3 has 16 residues. V dropped 2 bases and J dropped 3; count of bases not matched to a gene: 10. CDR3 DNA: TGTGCCAGCAGCTTAAGAACGGGACAGAACATCTACGAGCAGTACTTC. Residues: CASSLRTGQNIYEQYF.

This clonotype was picked up many times. V gene TRBV27 combines with J gene TRBJ2-7; TRBD1 matches at 11 bases. This CDR3 comprises 15 residues. Trimming at V came to 6 bases and at J to 1 base, leaving 5 bases not matched to a gene. Germline V CDR1 and CDR2: MNHEY, SMNVEV (reference sequence). The CDR3 DNA is TGTGCCAGCAGCCACGGGACAGGGGGGTCCTACGAGCAGTACTTC. Translating gives CASSHGTGGSYEQYF.

This clonotype was found many times. This chain links TRBV27 with TRBJ1-5; D remains unclear. The V end lost 2 bases, the J end lost 0 bases, and 11 bases lay between the germline ends. The CDR3 totals 16 residues. Germline loops: CDR1 MNHEY, CDR2 SMNVEV (reference sequence). CDR3 region: CASSLLGPYSNQPQHF. CDR3 nucleotides: TGTGCCAGCAGTTTACTGGGCCCTTATAGCAATCAGCCCCAGCATTTT.

This clonotype was observed many times. This chain connects TRBV7-9 to TRBJ1-1; D uncertain. Germline assignment: CDR1 SEHNR and CDR2 FQNEAQ (reference sequence). The V and J ends lost 5 bases and 2 bases respectively, with 12 bases between them. This CDR3 comprises 14 residues. The CDR3 nucleotides are TGTGCCAGCAGCGCCCCGGGAACTAACACTGAAGCTTTCTTT. Protein product: CASSAPGTNTEAFF.

This clonotype was picked up a small number of times. This rearrangement joins TRBV10-3 to TRBJ1-2, with 12 nucleotides matching TRBD1. Germline loops: CDR1 ENHRY, CDR2 SYGVKD. This CDR3 region has 16 residues. V dropped 4 bases and J dropped 8; count of bases not matched to a gene: 11. DNA of the CDR3: TGTGCCATCAGTGTTTCCCCGGGACAGGGGGCGAAAGGCTACACCTTC. It is translated as CAISVSPGQGAKGYTF.

The table lists this clonotype with many counts. CDR3 coding DNA: TGTGCCAGCAGCTCGGGACAGGCCCTCTCTGGAAACACCATATATTTT. It specifies CASSSGQALSGNTIYF. This sequence joins TRBV11-1 and TRBJ1-3; TRBD1 agrees at 8 bases. With V trimmed by 4 bases and J by 0 bases, 5 bases remained unmatched. The germline V gene encodes CDR1 SGHAT and CDR2 FQDESV (reference sequence). The CDR3 is made up of 16 amino acids.

Regarding this clonotype: Just one base apart from a much larger clone, this may be a read error. The rearrangement joins TRBV28 to TRBJ2-7; 8 bases match TRBD1. Germline V gene lookup returns CDR1 MDHEN and CDR2 SYDVKM. The CDR3 is 14 amino acids. In DNA, the CDR3 is TGTGCCGGCAGTCCAGGGGGCGACCCGGACGAGCAGTACTTC. This encodes CAGSPGGDPDEQYF.

Of note for this clonotype: A much larger clone differs by one base, so this may be a read error. The chain links TRBV2 to TRBJ2-4, with 7 positions matching TRBD1. The V gene's germline CDR1 is SNHLY and CDR2 FYNNEI. The CDR3 contains 14 residues. CDR3 region: CASRLEGGINTQYF. CDR3 nucleotides: TGTGCCAGCAGACTGGAAGGGGGCATCAACACTCAGTACTTC.

This clonotype was observed many times. The gene calls are TRBV12-3 or TRBV12-4 and TRBJ2-7; no reliable D call. Trimming removed 8 bases from V and 4 bases from J, with 12 bases in between. The CDR3 is 12 residues long. DNA of the CDR3: TGTGCCAGCTGCTCCTCACCGTACGAGCAGTACTTC. Residues: CASCSSPYEQYF.

Ten or more counts support this clonotype. The rearrangement links TRBV6-1 to TRBJ1-1; TRBD1 matches 8 bases. The CDR3 contains 14 residues. The J segment lost 1 base and the V segment lost 4 bases, leaving 2 bases of the junction unmatched. From germline, CDR1 is MNHNS and CDR2 SASEGT. In DNA form, the CDR3 reads TGTGCCAGCAGTGTCCAGGGGGCGAACACTGAAGCTTTCTTT. Its translation: CASSVQGANTEAFF.

This clonotype was detected ten times or more. The chain has TRBV7-3 and TRBJ2-7; 11 bases are shared with TRBD2. The CDR3 totals 14 residues. Trimming at V came to 2 bases and at J to 6 bases, leaving 3 bases not matched to a gene. CDR1 and CDR2 from the germline V gene are SGHTA and FQGTGA. The CDR3 region is CASSLLAGGGEQYF. Written as DNA, the CDR3 is TGTGCCAGCAGCTTACTAGCGGGAGGAGGCGAGCAGTACTTC.